The rows below give T cell receptor beta chains drawn from one sample of a study of vaccination effects on CD4 cells after COVID-19. The data were produced by immunoSEQ multiplex PCR, yet TCRdb's version contains in-frame clones alone and is incomplete. The data show 25,000 to 30,000 clones, with about three quarters seen just once and more than 5.5% held by the top ten. Their antigen targets remain unknown. Here the sequenced sample was CD4+ T cells from PBMCs cultured with SARS-CoV-2 spike peptides, taken after COVID-19 vaccination. All receptors come from a human donor who received a COVID-19 vaccine. Some clones in this sample may be carry-over from other donors' samples. CDR3s include the opening cysteine and the closing phenylalanine or tryptophan. D genes are given only for firm matches. Not every row has a clone size; where given, it reads once, few, many or a size class.

v_gene	abundance	d_gene	j_gene	CDR3nt	CDR3aa
TRBV3-1/TRBV3-2	-	-	TRBJ1-2	TGTGCCAGCAGCCAACCTGGGGGCTACACCTTC	CASSQPGGYTF
TRBV6-4	-	-	TRBJ1-2	TGTGCCAGTGCGCGAGACGGAGAGAGCTATGGCTACACCTTC	CASARDGESYGYTF
TRBV24-1	-	TRBD1	TRBJ2-1	TGTGCCACCAGTGGCTCGACAGGGGATGAGTACAATGAGCAGTTCTTC	CATSGSTGDEYNEQFF
TRBV6-2/TRBV6-3	-	-	TRBJ2-3	TGTGCCAGCAGTTACTCGCGCGCAGGGTCCACAGATACGCAGTATTTT	CASSYSRAGSTDTQYF
TRBV5-1	-	TRBD1	TRBJ2-3	TGCGCCAGCAGCTTGGATGGGACAGGGTTCCCAGATACGCAGTATTTT	CASSLDGTGFPDTQYF
TRBV19	once	-	TRBJ2-6	TGTGCCAGTATTTCAGGGCCTGGGGCCAACGTCCTGACTTTC	CASISGPGANVLTF
TRBV3-1/TRBV3-2	once	-	TRBJ1-3	TGTGCCAGCAGCCTCAAGGCTGCTGGAAACACCATATATTTT	CASSLKAAGNTIYF
TRBV5-6	-	TRBD2	TRBJ2-5	TGTGCCAGCAGCTTCTTCCGCGGGGGGGCCAGAGAGACCCAGTACTTC	CASSFFRGGARETQYF
TRBV7-3	few	-	TRBJ2-3	TGTGCCAGCAGCTTAGGTACGACGCAGTATTTT	CASSLGTTQYF
TRBV7-2	-	-	TRBJ1-4	TGTGCCAGCAGCTTAGTAGCCACTAATAATGAAAAACTGTTTTTT	CASSLVATNNEKLFF
TRBV2	-	-	TRBJ1-1	TGTGCCAGCAGTGTTCAGGCGGGTTGGTCGCTTGGGGCTTTCTTT	CASSVQAGWSLGAFF
TRBV20-1	-	TRBD2	TRBJ2-1	TGCAGTGCTAGTAGCGGGGCGCGTTACAATGAGCAGTTCTTC	CSASSGARYNEQFF
TRBV7-3	-	TRBD2	TRBJ2-5	TGTGCCAGCAGCGCCCAGCATAGCGGGGGTGTAAGCCAGTACTTC	CASSAQHSGGVSQYF
TRBV7-3	-	TRBD1	TRBJ1-6	TGTGCCAGCAGCTTATTCACAGGGGGTCGATCACCCCTCCACTTT	CASSLFTGGRSPLHF
TRBV5-1	-	TRBD2	TRBJ2-2	TGCGCCAGCAGCACCCAAGCGGGGGGCGCGAACACCGGGGAGCTGTTTTTT	CASSTQAGGANTGELFF
TRBV7-2	-	-	TRBJ2-3	TGTGCCAGCAGGCATGGGGGGTTTAGCACAGATACGCAGTATTTT	CASRHGGFSTDTQYF
TRBV7-2	-	TRBD2	TRBJ2-1	TGTGCCAGCAGCACACAGGGGACTAGCGGGGGGGCTGAGCAGTTCTTC	CASSTQGTSGGAEQFF
TRBV5-1	-	-	TRBJ2-5	TGCGCCAGCAGCTTGAAGGGTCCGCGCAGACACCAAGAGACCCAGTACTTC	CASSLKGPRRHQETQYF
TRBV11-2	-	-	TRBJ2-2	TGTGCCAGCAGCTTAAATTTAGCGACCGGGGAGCTGTTTTTT	CASSLNLATGELFF
TRBV25-1	-	TRBD2	TRBJ2-1	TGTGCCAGCAGTGATTCTAGCGGGGGGACATACAATGAGCAGTTCTTC	CASSDSSGGTYNEQFF
TRBV5-6	few	-	TRBJ1-1	TGTGCCAGCAGCTGGTCCAACACTGAAGCTTTCTTT	CASSWSNTEAFF
TRBV30	-	-	TRBJ2-5	TGTGCCTGGAGAGGTGGACTAACACAAGAGACCCAGTACTTC	CAWRGGLTQETQYF
TRBV10-3	-	-	TRBJ2-2	TGTGCCATCAGCCCTACGGGACCCAACACCGGGGAGCTGTTTTTT	CAISPTGPNTGELFF
TRBV7-3	-	-	TRBJ2-1	TGTGCCAGCAGCTTAAGTCCAGGAAGCTCCTACAATGAGCAGTTCTTC	CASSLSPGSSYNEQFF
TRBV3-1/TRBV3-2	-	-	TRBJ1-2	TGTGCCAGCAGCCTCCCAGGGGAGGGTGGCTACACCTTC	CASSLPGEGGYTF